Listed below are T cell receptor beta chains from one sample, sequenced in a study of T cells after yellow fever vaccination. TCRdb re-called the 5' RACE reads through MiXCR, storing one row per CDR3 protein. The table records hundreds of thousands of distinct CDR3 sequences, approximately 13% of them present only once. The sequencing used PBMCs, collected on the day of the yellow fever booster vaccination. These receptors all come from a man in his thirties or forties who received the YFV17D yellow fever vaccine. The CDR3 runs from the conserved cysteine through the conserved F or W. Fields, in order: clone size, J gene, D gene, V gene, CDR3 protein, CDR3 DNA. D genes are given only for firm matches. Clone size is given for some rows only: seen once, a few or many times, or a class if the clone is expanded.

size: -
J: TRBJ2-3
D: -
V: TRBV5-1
CDR3: CASSLAPGITDTQYF
DNA: TGCGCCAGCAGCTTGGCCCCAGGGATCACAGATACGCAGTATTTT

size: -
J: TRBJ2-1
D: TRBD2
V: TRBV5-8
CDR3: CASSIGLAGGLNEQFF
DNA: TGTGCCAGCAGCATCGGACTAGCGGGAGGGCTGAATGAGCAGTTCTTC

size: few
J: TRBJ2-6
D: -
V: TRBV20-1
CDR3: CSAGMALRDVLTF
DNA: TGCAGCGCAGGAATGGCATTGCGCGACGTCCTGACTTTC

size: few
J: TRBJ2-1
D: -
V: TRBV15
CDR3: CATSREGGRISSYNEQFF
DNA: TGTGCCACCAGCAGAGAGGGGGGACGCATCAGCTCCTACAATGAGCAGTTCTTC

size: -
J: TRBJ1-1
D: -
V: TRBV6-1
CDR3: CASREEIMNTEAFF
DNA: TGTGCCTCCCGGGAGGAGATCATGAACACTGAAGCTTTCTTT

size: few
J: TRBJ2-4
D: TRBD1
V: TRBV7-2
CDR3: CASSLLPGQLAKNIQYF
DNA: TGTGCCAGCAGCCTCCTACCGGGACAGTTAGCCAAAAACATTCAGTACTTC

size: -
J: TRBJ2-2
D: -
V: TRBV18
CDR3: CASSPSWQSTGELFF
DNA: TGTGCCAGCTCACCATCCTGGCAGAGCACCGGGGAGCTGTTTTTT

size: -
J: TRBJ2-2
D: -
V: TRBV6-1
CDR3: CASRSSGGPNTGELFF
DNA: TGTGCCAGCAGGTCCAGCGGAGGGCCCAACACCGGGGAGCTGTTTTTT

size: -
J: TRBJ2-1
D: -
V: TRBV24-1
CDR3: CATSDSGTLINEQFF
DNA: TGTGCCACCAGTGATTCCGGGACCCTCATCAATGAGCAGTTCTTC

size: -
J: TRBJ2-2
D: -
V: TRBV3-1
CDR3: CASSQNIPPLNTGELFF
DNA: TGTGCCAGCAGCCAAAACATACCCCCTCTGAACACCGGGGAGCTGTTTTTT

size: few
J: TRBJ2-5
D: TRBD2
V: TRBV9
CDR3: CASSVGSGGQETQYF
DNA: TGTGCCAGCAGCGTAGGTTCGGGGGGCCAAGAGACCCAGTACTTC